The clone carrying this T cell receptor beta chain occurred a few times. The antigen remains unidentified. These data come from a study of response to subunit inactivated influenza vaccine. Using its own MiXCR run on the RT-PCR reads, TCRdb lists one record per CDR3 protein. The table shows hundreds of thousands of distinct CDR3 sequences, with 14% occurring only once. Germline CDR1 and CDR2: SGHRS and YFSETQ. The CDR3 is made up of 14 amino acids. V shed 7 bases, J shed 2 bases, and the junction held 6 bases outside the gene matches. General study findings and limits: Authors suggested seasonal influenza vaccinations each recruit few new T cells.

This chain links TRBV5-1 with TRBJ2-5; 9 bases map to TRBD2. The sample was PBMCs from blood, taken less than 15 days before vaccination. This TCR was recovered from a man between 45 and 60 years old who received an inactivated influenza vaccine. The CDR3 loop is CASLPAGGQETQYF. The CDR3 DNA reads as TGCGCCAGCCTACCAGCGGGGGGTCAAGAGACCCAGTACTTC.